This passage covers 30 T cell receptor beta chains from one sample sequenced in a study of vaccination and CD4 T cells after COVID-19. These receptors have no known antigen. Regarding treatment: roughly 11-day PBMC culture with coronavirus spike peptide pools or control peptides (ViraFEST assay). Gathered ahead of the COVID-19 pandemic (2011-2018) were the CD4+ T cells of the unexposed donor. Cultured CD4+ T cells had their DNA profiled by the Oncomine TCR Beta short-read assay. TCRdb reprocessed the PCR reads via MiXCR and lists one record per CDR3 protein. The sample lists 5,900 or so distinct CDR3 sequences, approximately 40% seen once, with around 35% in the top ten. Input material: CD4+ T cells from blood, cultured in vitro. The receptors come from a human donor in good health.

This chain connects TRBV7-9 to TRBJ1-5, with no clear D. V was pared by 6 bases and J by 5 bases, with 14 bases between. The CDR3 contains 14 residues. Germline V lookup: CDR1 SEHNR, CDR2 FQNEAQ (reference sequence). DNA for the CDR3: TGTGCCAGCAGTTCGAAAGGAGAGGATCAGCCCCAGCATTTT. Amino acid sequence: CASSSKGEDQPQHF.

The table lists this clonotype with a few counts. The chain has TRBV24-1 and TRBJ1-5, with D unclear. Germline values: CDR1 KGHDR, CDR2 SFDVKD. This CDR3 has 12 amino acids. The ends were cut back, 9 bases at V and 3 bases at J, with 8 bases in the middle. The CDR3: CATGVSNQPQHF. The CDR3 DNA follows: TGTGCCACCGGGGTTTCCAATCAGCCCCAGCATTTT.

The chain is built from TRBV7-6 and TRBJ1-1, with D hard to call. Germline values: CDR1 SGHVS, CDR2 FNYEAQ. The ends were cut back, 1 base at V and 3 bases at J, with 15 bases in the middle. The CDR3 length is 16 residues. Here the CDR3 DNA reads TGTGCCAGCAGCTTAGGAGTACCGCGTGGGGACACTGAAGCTTTCTTT. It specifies CASSLGVPRGDTEAFF.

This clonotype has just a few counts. CDR3 sequence reads: CASSPQGELYEQYF. In DNA form, the CDR3 reads TGTGCCAGCAGCCCCCAGGGGGAACTCTACGAGCAGTACTTC. The chain uses TRBV6-1 and TRBJ2-7; 7 positions agree with TRBD1. In germline, CDR1 is MNHNS, CDR2 SASEGT. With 6 bases clipped from V and 3 bases from J, the junction kept 8 bases outside the gene matches. The CDR3 is 14 residues long.

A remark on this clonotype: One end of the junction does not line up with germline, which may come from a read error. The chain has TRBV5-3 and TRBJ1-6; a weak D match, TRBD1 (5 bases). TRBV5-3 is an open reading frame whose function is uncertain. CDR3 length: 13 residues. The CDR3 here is CASSFGERRVLHF. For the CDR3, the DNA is TGTGCCAGCAGCTTCGGGGAACGCAGGGTTCTCCACTTT.

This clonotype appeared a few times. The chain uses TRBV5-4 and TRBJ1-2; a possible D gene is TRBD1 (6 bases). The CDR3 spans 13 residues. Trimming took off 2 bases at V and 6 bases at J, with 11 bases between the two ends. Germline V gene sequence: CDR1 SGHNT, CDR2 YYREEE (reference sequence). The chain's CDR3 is CASSLGGQDGYTF. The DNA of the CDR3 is TGTGCCAGCAGCTTAGGGGGGCAGGATGGCTACACCTTC. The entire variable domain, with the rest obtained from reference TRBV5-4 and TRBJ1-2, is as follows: ETGVTQSPTHLIKTRGQQVTLRCSSQSGHNTVSWYQQALGQGPQFIFQYYREEENGRGNFPPRFSGLQFPNYSSELNVNALELDDSALYLCASSLGGQDGYTFGSGTRLTVV.

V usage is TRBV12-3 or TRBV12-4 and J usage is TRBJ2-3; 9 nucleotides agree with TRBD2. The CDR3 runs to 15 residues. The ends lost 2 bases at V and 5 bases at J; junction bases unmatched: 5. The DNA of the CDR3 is TGTGCCAGCAGTTTACGAGCGGGGGGAGTAGATACGCAGTATTTT. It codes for CASSLRAGGVDTQYF.

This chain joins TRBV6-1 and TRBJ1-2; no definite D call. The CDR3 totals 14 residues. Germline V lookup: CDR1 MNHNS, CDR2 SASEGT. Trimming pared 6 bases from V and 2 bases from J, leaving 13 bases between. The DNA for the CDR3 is TGTGCCAGCAGAACCTCGACGGGGAACTATGGCTACACCTTC. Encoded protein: CASRTSTGNYGYTF.

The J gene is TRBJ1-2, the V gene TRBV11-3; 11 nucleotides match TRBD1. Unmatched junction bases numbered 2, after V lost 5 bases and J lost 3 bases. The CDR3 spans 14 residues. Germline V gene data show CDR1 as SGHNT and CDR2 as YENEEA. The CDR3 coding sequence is TGTGCCAGCAGCGTGGGACAGGGGGACTATGGCTACACCTTC. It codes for CASSVGQGDYGYTF.

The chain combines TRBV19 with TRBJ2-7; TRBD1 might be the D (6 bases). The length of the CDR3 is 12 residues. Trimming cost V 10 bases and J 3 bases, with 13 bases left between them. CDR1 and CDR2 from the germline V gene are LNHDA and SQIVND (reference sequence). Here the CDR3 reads CATGDTHYEQYF. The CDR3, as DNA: TGTGCCACCGGGGACACACACTACGAGCAGTACTTC.

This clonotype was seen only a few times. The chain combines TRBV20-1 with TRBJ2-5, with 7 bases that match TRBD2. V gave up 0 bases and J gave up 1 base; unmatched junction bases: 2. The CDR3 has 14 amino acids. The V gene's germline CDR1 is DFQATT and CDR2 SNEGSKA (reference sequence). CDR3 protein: CSARDPSGQETQYF. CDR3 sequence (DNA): TGCAGTGCTAGAGATCCTAGCGGCCAAGAGACCCAGTACTTC.

The CDR3 DNA follows: TGTGCCAGCGGAGGGGGACCTATTTCGACTAACTATGGCTACACCTTC. This sequence encodes CASGGGPISTNYGYTF. The chain uses TRBV2 and TRBJ1-2; D may be TRBD1 (6 bases). Germline V CDR1 and CDR2: SNHLY, FYNNEI. The CDR3 spans 16 residues. V dropped 8 bases and J dropped 0 bases, with 19 bases sitting between them.

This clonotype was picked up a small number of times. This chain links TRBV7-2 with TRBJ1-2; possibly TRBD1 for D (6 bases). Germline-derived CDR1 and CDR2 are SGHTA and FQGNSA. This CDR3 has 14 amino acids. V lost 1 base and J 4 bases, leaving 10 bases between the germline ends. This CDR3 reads CASSLEGDFYGYTF. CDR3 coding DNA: TGTGCCAGCAGCTTAGAGGGGGATTTCTATGGCTACACCTTC.

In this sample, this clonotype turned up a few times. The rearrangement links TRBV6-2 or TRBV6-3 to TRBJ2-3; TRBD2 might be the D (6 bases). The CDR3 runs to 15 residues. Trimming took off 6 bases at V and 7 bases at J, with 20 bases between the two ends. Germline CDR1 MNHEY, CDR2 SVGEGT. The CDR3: CASSRPGLLPNTQYF. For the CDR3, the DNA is TGTGCCAGCAGCCGGCCGGGACTCCTTCCGAATACGCAGTATTTT.

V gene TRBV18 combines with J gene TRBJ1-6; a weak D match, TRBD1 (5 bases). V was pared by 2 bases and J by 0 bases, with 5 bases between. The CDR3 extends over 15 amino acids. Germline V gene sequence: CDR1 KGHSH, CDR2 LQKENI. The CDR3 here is CASSPGGSYNSPLHF. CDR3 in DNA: TGTGCCAGCTCACCAGGGGGCTCCTATAATTCACCCCTCCACTTT.

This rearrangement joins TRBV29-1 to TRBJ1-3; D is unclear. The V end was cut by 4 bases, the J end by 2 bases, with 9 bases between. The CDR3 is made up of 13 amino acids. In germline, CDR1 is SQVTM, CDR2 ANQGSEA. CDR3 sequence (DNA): TGCAGCGTTGGGTTACTAACTGGAAACACCATATATTTT. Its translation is CSVGLLTGNTIYF.

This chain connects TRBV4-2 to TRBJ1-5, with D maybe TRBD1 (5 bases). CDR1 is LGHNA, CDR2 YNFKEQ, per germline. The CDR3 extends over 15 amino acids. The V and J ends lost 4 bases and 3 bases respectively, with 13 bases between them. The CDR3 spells CASSRAPRVNQPQHF. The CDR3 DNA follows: TGTGCCAGCAGCCGGGCACCCAGGGTCAATCAGCCCCAGCATTTT.

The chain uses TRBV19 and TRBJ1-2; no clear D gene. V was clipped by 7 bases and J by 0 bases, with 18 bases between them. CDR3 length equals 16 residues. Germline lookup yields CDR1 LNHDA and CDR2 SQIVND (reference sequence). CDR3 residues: CASNQITGSSNYGYTF. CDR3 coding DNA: TGTGCCAGTAACCAAATAACGGGGAGTTCTAACTATGGCTACACCTTC.

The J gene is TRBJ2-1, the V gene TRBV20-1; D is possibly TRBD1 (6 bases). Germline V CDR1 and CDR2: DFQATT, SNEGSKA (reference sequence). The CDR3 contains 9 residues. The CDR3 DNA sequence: TGCAGGGGGGCCAATGAGCAGTTCTTC. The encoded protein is CRGANEQFF.

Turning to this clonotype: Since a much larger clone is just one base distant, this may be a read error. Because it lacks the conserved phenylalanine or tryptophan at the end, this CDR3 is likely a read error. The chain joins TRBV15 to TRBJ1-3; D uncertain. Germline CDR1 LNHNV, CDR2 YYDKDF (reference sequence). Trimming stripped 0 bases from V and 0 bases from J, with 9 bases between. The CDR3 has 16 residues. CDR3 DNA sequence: TGTGCCACCAGCAGAGATCGGGTAGCCTCTGGAAACACCATATATTCT. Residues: CATSRDRVASGNTIYS.

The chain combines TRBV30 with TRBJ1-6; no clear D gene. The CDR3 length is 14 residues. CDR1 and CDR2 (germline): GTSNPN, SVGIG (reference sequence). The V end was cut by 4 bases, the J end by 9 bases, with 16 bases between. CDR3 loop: CAWTTGSVGSPLHF. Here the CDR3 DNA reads TGTGCCTGGACCACGGGGTCTGTCGGTTCACCCCTCCACTTT.

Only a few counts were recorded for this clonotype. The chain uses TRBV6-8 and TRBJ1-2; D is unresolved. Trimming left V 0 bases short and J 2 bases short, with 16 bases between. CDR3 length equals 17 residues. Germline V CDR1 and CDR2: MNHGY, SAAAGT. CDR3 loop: CASSYSKGSRLNYGYTF. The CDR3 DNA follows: TGTGCCAGCAGTTACTCGAAGGGTTCGCGGTTGAACTATGGCTACACCTTC.

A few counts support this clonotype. The CDR3 DNA reads TGTGCCAGCAGTTTTGCGGACAGGGTCGGAAGTGAGGCTTTCTTT. It encodes CASSFADRVGSEAFF. V gene TRBV6-5 combines with J gene TRBJ1-1, with 8 bases lining up with TRBD1. Looked up from germline, CDR1 is MNHEY and CDR2 is SVGAGI. The CDR3 loop spans 15 amino acids. With V trimmed by 4 bases and J by 11 bases, 15 bases remained unmatched.

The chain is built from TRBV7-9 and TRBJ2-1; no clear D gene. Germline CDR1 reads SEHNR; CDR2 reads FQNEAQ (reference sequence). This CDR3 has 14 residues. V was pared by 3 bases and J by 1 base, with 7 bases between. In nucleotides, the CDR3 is TGTGCCAGCAGCTTGGGTTTGTCCTACAATGAGCAGTTCTTC. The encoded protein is CASSLGLSYNEQFF.

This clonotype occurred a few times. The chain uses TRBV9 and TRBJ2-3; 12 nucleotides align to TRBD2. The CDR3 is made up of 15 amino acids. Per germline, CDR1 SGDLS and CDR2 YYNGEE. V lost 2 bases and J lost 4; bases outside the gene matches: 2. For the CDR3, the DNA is TGTGCCAGCAGCGTGGCTAGCGGGGGGGCAGATACGCAGTATTTT. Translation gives CASSVASGGADTQYF.

The CDR3 region has the DNA TGTGCCAGCAGTTACGGCGTCAGGGGAAACACCATATATTTT. This encodes CASSYGVRGNTIYF. The rearrangement uses TRBV6-2 or TRBV6-3 and TRBJ1-3; D unresolved. Germline lookup yields CDR1 MNHEY and CDR2 SVGEGT. The CDR3 sequence is 14 residues long. Trimming shortened V by 2 bases and J by 4 bases, and 9 bases separated the two germline ends.

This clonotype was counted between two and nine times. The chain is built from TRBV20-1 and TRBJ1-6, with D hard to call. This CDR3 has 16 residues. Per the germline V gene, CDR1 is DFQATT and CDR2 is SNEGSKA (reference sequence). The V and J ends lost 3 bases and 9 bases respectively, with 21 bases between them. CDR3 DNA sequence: TGCAGTGCTAGGCACGTTTCGGGGTCGCTCGGTTCACCCCTCCACTTT. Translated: CSARHVSGSLGSPLHF.

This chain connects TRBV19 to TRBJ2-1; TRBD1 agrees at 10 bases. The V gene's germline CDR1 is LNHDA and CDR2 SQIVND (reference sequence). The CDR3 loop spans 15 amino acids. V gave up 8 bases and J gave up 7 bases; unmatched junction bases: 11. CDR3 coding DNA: TGTGCCAGTGGACGAGACAGGGGGCCTTGGAATGAGCAGTTCTTC. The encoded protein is CASGRDRGPWNEQFF.

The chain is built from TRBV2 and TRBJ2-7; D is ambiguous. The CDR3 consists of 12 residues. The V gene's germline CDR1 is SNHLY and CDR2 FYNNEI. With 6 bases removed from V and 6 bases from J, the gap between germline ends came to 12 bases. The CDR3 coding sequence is TGTGCCAGCAGCGACTCTCTGGGCGAGCAGTACTTC. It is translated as CASSDSLGEQYF. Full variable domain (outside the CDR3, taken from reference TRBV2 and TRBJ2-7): EPEVTQTPSHQVTQMGQEVILRCVPISNHLYFYWYRQILGQKVEFLVSFYNNEISEKSEIFDDQFSVERPDGSNFTLKIRSTKLEDSAMYFCASSDSLGEQYFGPGTRLTVT.

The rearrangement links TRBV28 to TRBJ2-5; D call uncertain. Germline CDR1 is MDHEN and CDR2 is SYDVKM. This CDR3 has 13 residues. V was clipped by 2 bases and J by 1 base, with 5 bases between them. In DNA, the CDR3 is TGTGCCAGCAGTTTAGTAGGCCAAGAGACCCAGTACTTC. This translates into CASSLVGQETQYF.